One sample yielded the 2 T cell receptor beta chains listed below, sequenced in a study of T cell responses to AZD1222 COVID-19 vaccine. Measured with immunoSEQ multiplex PCR; TCRdb has only the in-frame clones, and not every one. The table lists 110,000 to 150,000 clones, approximately 90% of them singletons. The sample here was peripheral blood, taken 28 days after the second AZD1222 dose. These TCRs come from an adult who received the AZD1222 COVID-19 vaccine.

The genes are TRBV7-9 and TRBJ2-1, with D hard to call. Germline lookup yields CDR1 SEHNR and CDR2 FQNEAQ (reference sequence). The CDR3 is 14 residues long. Between the trimmed V and J ends, which lost 3 bases and 8 bases, there was a span of 14 bases. This CDR3 is CASSFWADMDEQFF. The CDR3 DNA sequence: TGTGCCAGCAGCTTTTGGGCAGACATGGATGAGCAGTTCTTC.

This rearrangement joins TRBV28 to TRBJ2-4, with 10 bases aligning to TRBD1. With V trimmed by 2 bases and J by 4 bases, 2 bases remained unmatched. Germline CDR1 is MDHEN and CDR2 is SYDVKM. This CDR3 has 15 amino acids. CDR3 region: CASSLKDRGKNIQYF. The CDR3 coding sequence is TGTGCCAGCAGTTTAAAGGACAGGGGGAAAAACATTCAGTACTTC.